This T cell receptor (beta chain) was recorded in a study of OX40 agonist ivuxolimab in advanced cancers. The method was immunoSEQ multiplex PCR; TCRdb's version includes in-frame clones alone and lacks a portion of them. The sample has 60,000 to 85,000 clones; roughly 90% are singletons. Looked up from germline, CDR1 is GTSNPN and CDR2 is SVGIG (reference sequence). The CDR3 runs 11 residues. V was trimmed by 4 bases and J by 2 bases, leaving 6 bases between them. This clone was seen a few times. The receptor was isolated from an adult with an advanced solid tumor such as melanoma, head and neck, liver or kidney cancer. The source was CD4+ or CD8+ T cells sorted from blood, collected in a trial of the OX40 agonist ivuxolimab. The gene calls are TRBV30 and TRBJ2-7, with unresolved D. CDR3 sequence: CAWKRTYEQYF. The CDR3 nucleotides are TGTGCCTGGAAACGAACCTACGAGCAGTACTTC.